This T cell receptor (beta chain) was recorded in a study of regulatory dendritic cells for organ transplantation. Regarding the study as a whole: Memory CD8+ T cells were the most oligoclonal; naive cells were highly diverse.

Clones were sequenced by immunoSEQ multiplex PCR, and TCRdb holds only the in-frame ones, with some missing. The repertoire holds approximately 11,000 clones, with 75% as singletons. V shed 2 bases, J shed 2 bases, and the junction held 5 bases outside the gene matches. Germline lookup yields CDR1 MGHRA and CDR2 YSYEKL. This CDR3 contains 16 residues. Allogeneic regulatory or mature dendritic cells were co-cultured for 5 days with CFSE-labeled sorted T cells at 1:10. FACS sorted CD4+ or CD8+ T cells into CD45RA+ naive and CD45RO+ memory. Points on this clone: What it binds is not known.

The sample was memory CD4+ T cells from blood cultured with regulatory dendritic cells. Regarding subset: CD45RO+ memory T cells. This clonotype originated in a human donor in good health. The chain joins TRBV4-1 to TRBJ2-5; 10 bases are a match to TRBD2. The CDR3 region is CASSQISGGRQETQYF. The CDR3 bases are TGCGCCAGCAGCCAAATTAGCGGGGGGCGACAAGAGACCCAGTACTTC.